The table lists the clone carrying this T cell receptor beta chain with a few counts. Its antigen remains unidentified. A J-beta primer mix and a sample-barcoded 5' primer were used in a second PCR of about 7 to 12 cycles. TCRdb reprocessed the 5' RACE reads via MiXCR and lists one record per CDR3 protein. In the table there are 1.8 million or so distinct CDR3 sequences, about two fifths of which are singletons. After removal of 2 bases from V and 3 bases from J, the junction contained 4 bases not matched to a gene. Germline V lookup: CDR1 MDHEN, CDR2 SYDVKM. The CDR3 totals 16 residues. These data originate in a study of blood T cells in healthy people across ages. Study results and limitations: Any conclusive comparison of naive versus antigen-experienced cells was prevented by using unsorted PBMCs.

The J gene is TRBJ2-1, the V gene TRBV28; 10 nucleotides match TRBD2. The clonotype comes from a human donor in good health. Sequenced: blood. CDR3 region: CASSLLAGDVYNEQFF. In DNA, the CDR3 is TGTGCCAGCAGTTTACTAGCGGGGGACGTCTACAATGAGCAGTTCTTC.